The following is a T cell receptor beta chain sequence with its context. These data come from a study of shared T cell receptors in the human thymus. The protocol was immunoSEQ multiplex PCR, while the TCRdb copy is restricted to in-frame clones and leaves out a portion. The sample records hundreds of thousands of clones, about 84% being singletons. The same sample was also used in a study of human thymus T cells. From that report: Thymus specimens were resections from corrective heart surgery. Thymic and blood repertoires seemed to favor certain V and J genes. Related studies found that unrelated individuals share highly overlapping thymic repertoires.

The sequencing input was thymocytes. This receptor was obtained from a boy under two years old with a congenital heart defect.

As DNA, the CDR3 is TGTGCCAGCAGCGCGACTAGCGGGTATTACAATGAGCAGTTCTTC. This codes for CASSATSGYYNEQFF. The chain carries TRBV9 and TRBJ2-1; 10 bases map to TRBD2. This CDR3 is 15 amino acids long. V lost 3 bases and J lost 4; bases outside the gene matches: 4. The germline V gene encodes CDR1 SGDLS and CDR2 YYNGEE.